This entry lists 23 T cell receptor beta chains sequenced from one sample in a study of blood T cells in healthy people across ages. Primed by a sample-barcoded 5' primer and a J-beta primer mix, a second PCR proceeded for roughly 7 to 12 cycles. Each CDR3 protein gets one entry after TCRdb re-called the 5' RACE reads with MiXCR. This sample has 600,000 to 650,000 distinct CDR3 sequences, with under 65% found just once. Sequencing used blood. The receptors shown here come from a man aged 55-75 years in good health.

The chain has TRBV29-1 and TRBJ2-5; D perhaps matches TRBD2 (5 bases). CDR1 and CDR2 (germline): SQVTM, ANQGSEA. The V end was cut by 6 bases, the J end by 1 base, with 12 bases between. The length of the CDR3 is 13 residues. The CDR3 DNA reads TGCAGCGTCGGAGGCGGTAGCCAAGAGACCCAGTACTTC. Its protein is CSVGGGSQETQYF.

This clonotype was seen a handful of times. V gene TRBV7-2 combines with J gene TRBJ2-5; 7 bases agree with TRBD2. V lost 5 bases and J lost 2; bases outside the gene matches: 5. From germline, CDR1 is SGHTA and CDR2 FQGNSA. The CDR3 loop spans 14 amino acids. DNA for the CDR3: TGTGCCAGCAGCGTTCAGGGAGGGCAAGAGACCCAGTACTTC. It yields the protein CASSVQGGQETQYF.

V and J are TRBV15 and TRBJ2-2; D gene unclear. The CDR3 loop spans 13 amino acids. Germline assignment: CDR1 LNHNV and CDR2 YYDKDF (reference sequence). With 5 bases removed from V and 6 bases from J, the gap between germline ends came to 10 bases. The chain's CDR3 is CATSLEKAGELFF. The CDR3 DNA reads TGTGCCACCAGCCTTGAGAAAGCCGGGGAGCTGTTTTTT.

This rearrangement joins TRBV12-3 or TRBV12-4 to TRBJ1-2; unclear D gene. This CDR3 region has 13 residues. The V end lost 3 bases, the J end lost 1 base, and 6 bases lay between the germline ends. Written as DNA, the CDR3 is TGTGCCAGCAGTTTGGGGATTAACTATGGCTACACCTTC. It specifies CASSLGINYGYTF.

This chain links TRBV6-5 with TRBJ1-3; D might be TRBD1 (6 bases). Germline CDR1 reads MNHEY; CDR2 reads SVGAGI. Trimming left V 0 bases short and J 4 bases short, with 13 bases between. There are 16 residues in the CDR3. The CDR3 region is CASSYSKRGIGNTIYF. The CDR3 DNA sequence: TGTGCCAGCAGTTACTCGAAGAGGGGGATCGGAAACACCATATATTTT.

The genes are TRBV27 and TRBJ2-5; D is unresolved. Trimming stripped 5 bases from V and 0 bases from J, with 7 bases between. This CDR3 region has 13 residues. Germline CDR1 reads MNHEY; CDR2 reads SMNVEV (reference sequence). The CDR3 loop is CASSTMYQETQYF. The CDR3 region has the DNA TGTGCCAGCAGTACAATGTACCAAGAGACCCAGTACTTC.

The V gene is TRBV5-6, the J gene TRBJ2-5, with D perhaps matching TRBD1 (5 bases). V lost 3 bases to trimming and J lost 1 base, with 13 bases between them. CDR1 is SGHDT, CDR2 YYEEEE, per germline. CDR3 length equals 15 residues. CDR3 sequence: CASSSSAGPQETQYF. Written as DNA, the CDR3 is TGTGCCAGCAGCTCATCGGCAGGGCCCCAAGAGACCCAGTACTTC. The complete variable domain, with remaining parts taken from reference TRBV5-6 and TRBJ2-5, reads DAGVTQSPTHLIKTRGQQVTLRCSPKSGHDTVSWYQQALGQGPQFIFQYYEEEERQRGNFPDRFSGHQFPNYSSELNVNALLLGDSALYLCASSSSAGPQETQYFGPGTRLLVL.

V gene TRBV9 combines with J gene TRBJ2-4; 7 bases match TRBD2. The J call may not be correct, given that the DNA end is closer to TRBJ2-5. The CDR3 sequence is 15 residues long. CDR1 and CDR2 from the germline V gene are SGDLS and YYNGEE. CDR3 amino acids: CASSVLADFSGTQYF. The CDR3 DNA reads as TGTGCCAGCAGCGTACTAGCGGACTTCTCGGGGACCCAGTACTTC.

V gene TRBV6-5 combines with J gene TRBJ2-7, with TRBD2 identical over 7 bases. The germline gives CDR1 MNHEY, CDR2 SVGAGI. V shed 10 bases, J shed 0 bases, and the junction held 9 bases outside the gene matches. CDR3 size: 14 residues. The CDR3 DNA is TGTGCCACCAGCGGGGCAGGGAGCTCCTACGAGCAGTACTTC. Translating gives CATSGAGSSYEQYF.

The DNA of the CDR3 is TGCAGCTTCAGGGACAGGGGGGGGATTCAGTACTTC. Translation: CSFRDRGGIQYF. The chain combines TRBV29-1 with TRBJ2-5, with TRBD1 matching 11 bases. Germline V gene lookup returns CDR1 SQVTM and CDR2 ANQGSEA. The CDR3 contains 12 residues. V was pared by 8 bases and J by 11 bases, with 10 bases of the junction left unmatched. Full variable domain (missing parts from reference TRBV29-1 and TRBJ2-5): SAVISQKPSRDICQRGTSLTIQCQVDSQVTMMFWYRQQPGQSLTLIATANQGSEATYESGFVIDKFPISRPNLTFSTLTVSNMSPEDSSIYLCSFRDRGGIQYFGPGTRLLVL.

J is TRBJ2-3 and V is TRBV9; weak D call: TRBD1 (6 bases). Germline V gene data show CDR1 as SGDLS and CDR2 as YYNGEE. Trimming took 7 bases from V and 0 from J, leaving 15 bases between them. The CDR3 runs to 15 residues. The CDR3 DNA is TGTGCCAGCCTCAGGGGCGCCACTAGCACAGATACGCAGTATTTT. This encodes CASLRGATSTDTQYF.

This clonotype appeared many times. J is TRBJ2-7 and V is TRBV5-1; D perhaps matches TRBD1 (6 bases). CDR3 length: 14 residues. V was shortened by 6 bases and J by 0 bases, with 13 bases between the two germline ends. Germline loops: CDR1 SGHRS, CDR2 YFSETQ. CDR3 residues: CASMGVQGSYEQYF. Written as DNA, the CDR3 is TGCGCCAGCATGGGGGTACAGGGCTCCTACGAGCAGTACTTC.

J is TRBJ2-1 and V is TRBV4-1, with TRBD2 matching over 15 bases. TRBJ2-7 matches the DNA end more closely, so the J call is doubtful. Germline V gene data show CDR1 as MGHRA and CDR2 as YSYEKL. The CDR3 is 19 residues long. In DNA form, the CDR3 reads TGCGCCAGCAGCCAAGATGGGACTAGCGGGAGGAGCTCCTACAATGAGCAGTACTTC. Translation: CASSQDGTSGRSSYNEQYF.

The chain employs TRBV11-2 and TRBJ2-7; a weak D match, TRBD2 (5 bases). The CDR3 sequence is 19 residues long. CDR1 and CDR2 from the germline V gene are SGHAT and FQNNGV. V lost 5 bases, J lost 2 bases, and 28 bases lay in between. The CDR3 region is CASSARSTGRRGVPYEQYF. The CDR3 DNA reads as TGTGCCAGCAGCGCACGTTCCACCGGGCGCCGGGGTGTTCCCTACGAGCAGTACTTC.

The CDR3 here is CASSLAGGLSETQYF. The CDR3 DNA follows: TGCGCCAGCAGTTTAGCGGGGGGGCTTTCAGAGACCCAGTACTTC. V gene TRBV10-2 combines with J gene TRBJ2-5; 11 positions agree with TRBD2. The length of the CDR3 is 15 residues. Trimming took 5 bases from V and 4 from J; bases not matched to a gene: 6. Germline V lookup: CDR1 WSHSY, CDR2 SAAADI.

The rearrangement joins TRBV6-4 to TRBJ2-7; weak D call: TRBD1 (6 bases). The germline CDR1 and CDR2 sequences are MRHNA and SNTAGT. V lost 0 bases and J lost 0, with 12 bases in between. The CDR3 sequence is 16 residues long. Here the CDR3 DNA reads TGTGCCAGCAGTGACTCTGGGGGCGCGATCTCCTACGAGCAGTACTTC. It encodes CASSDSGGAISYEQYF.

This clonotype was picked up a small number of times. This chain uses TRBV7-2 with TRBJ1-3; TRBD1 is a possible D gene (6 bases). The CDR3 is 18 amino acids. CDR1 SGHTA and CDR2 FQGNSA come from the germline V gene. V dropped 3 bases and J dropped 0 bases, with 18 bases sitting between them. This CDR3 is CASSLAGATLASGNTIYF. The CDR3 bases are TGTGCCAGCAGCTTGGCGGGGGCCACCCTCGCCTCTGGAAACACCATATATTTT. Full variable domain (rest looked up from reference TRBV7-2 and TRBJ1-3): GAGVSQSPSNKVTEKGKDVELRCDPISGHTALYWYRQSLGQGLEFLIYFQGNSAPDKSGLPSDRFSAERTGGSVSTLTIQRTQQEDSAVYLCASSLAGATLASGNTIYFGEGSWLTVV.

This chain joins TRBV6-2 or TRBV6-3 and TRBJ1-1; no clear D. Germline values: CDR1 MNHEY, CDR2 SVGEGT. CDR3 length equals 14 residues. Between the trimmed V and J ends, which lost 2 bases and 2 bases, there was a span of 9 bases. The chain's CDR3 is CASSYGRSNTEAFF. The CDR3 nucleotides are TGTGCCAGCAGTTACGGGCGGAGCAACACTGAAGCTTTCTTT.

This clonotype was counted a few times. V gene TRBV28 combines with J gene TRBJ2-4; 9 bases match TRBD2. The germline V gene has CDR1 MDHEN and CDR2 SYDVKM. This CDR3 spans 16 amino acids. Trimming at V came to 4 bases and at J to 5 bases, leaving 9 bases not matched to a gene. The DNA for the CDR3 is TGTGCCAGCAGTTCCGGGACTAGCCTCTGGGAAAACATTCAGTACTTC. It encodes CASSSGTSLWENIQYF. Complete variable domain (other parts from reference TRBV28 and TRBJ2-4): DVKVTQSSRYLVKRTGEKVFLECVQDMDHENMFWYRQDPGLGLRLIYFSYDVKMKEKGDIPEGYSVSREKKERFSLILESASTNQTSMYLCASSSGTSLWENIQYFGAGTRLSVL.

V is TRBV28 and J is TRBJ1-5; D might be TRBD1 (5 bases). The V and J ends lost 6 bases and 3 bases respectively, with 18 bases between them. Per germline, CDR1 MDHEN and CDR2 SYDVKM. The length of the CDR3 is 16 residues. CDR3 amino acids: CASRRGVLGDNQPQHF. CDR3 in DNA: TGTGCCAGCAGACGAGGGGTATTAGGGGACAATCAGCCCCAGCATTTT. Looking up the rest from reference TRBV28 and TRBJ1-5 gives the full variable domain: DVKVTQSSRYLVKRTGEKVFLECVQDMDHENMFWYRQDPGLGLRLIYFSYDVKMKEKGDIPEGYSVSREKKERFSLILESASTNQTSMYLCASRRGVLGDNQPQHFGDGTRLSIL.

The chain combines TRBV7-7 with TRBJ2-3; D ambiguous. Trimming took 3 bases from V and 5 from J, leaving 9 bases between them. There are 13 residues in the CDR3. CDR1 is SSHAT and CDR2 is FNYEAQ in the germline V gene (reference sequence). The DNA of the CDR3 is TGTGCCAGCAGCTTGGATTCTGGAGATACGCAGTATTTT. Encoded protein: CASSLDSGDTQYF.

This rearrangement joins TRBV10-3 to TRBJ2-5, with a tentative D call TRBD2 (6 bases). The CDR3 sequence is 12 residues long. In germline, CDR1 is ENHRY, CDR2 SYGVKD. The V end lost 6 bases, the J end lost 5 bases, and 10 bases lay between the germline ends. The CDR3, as DNA: TGTGCCATCAGCGCTAGCGCGGAGACCCAGTACTTC. This translates into CAISASAETQYF.

V and J are TRBV4-1 and TRBJ2-7; the D is unclear. The CDR3 has 15 residues. V was cut by 1 base and J by 0 bases, with 10 bases left in between. The V gene's germline CDR1 is MGHRA and CDR2 YSYEKL. CDR3 DNA sequence: TGCGCCAGCAGCCAAGTCCGGACCTCCTCCTACGAGCAGTACTTC. Protein sequence: CASSQVRTSSYEQYF.